This entry lists 20 T cell receptor beta chains sequenced from one sample in a study of monozygotic twins with inflammatory bowel disease. Using the 5' RACE reads, TCRdb records one entry per CDR3 protein without DNA. This sample's clone table lists more than 300,000 distinct CDR3 sequences. Sample: blood. The receptors were sampled from a human donor with ulcerative colitis or Crohn's disease, or a healthy co-twin of an affected twin (not recorded which).

The gene calls are TRBV9 and TRBJ1-1; TCRdb's assignment of TRBD1 cannot be checked, as there is no DNA. This CDR3 contains 16 residues. CDR1 is SGDLS, CDR2 YYNGEE, per germline. The CDR3 loop reads CASSVGANTVNTEAFF.

The V call is TRBV6-6, the J call TRBJ2-7; absent DNA, TCRdb's TRBD1 call cannot be checked. Germline V gene lookup returns CDR1 MNHNY and CDR2 SVGAGI (reference sequence). CDR3 size: 13 residues. The chain's CDR3 is CASKPGGSYEQYF.

The chain has TRBV5-6 and TRBJ2-7. Germline V gene sequence: CDR1 SGHDT, CDR2 YYEEEE. CDR3 length: 12 residues. The CDR3 protein is CASSVGAYEQYF.

This chain joins TRBV5-1 and TRBJ2-1; the TCRdb D gene call, TRBD1, has no DNA to confirm it. Germline values: CDR1 SGHRS, CDR2 YFSETQ. The length of the CDR3 is 15 residues. The CDR3 is CASSLTDRGSNEQFF.

The chain links TRBV7-9 to TRBJ2-1; TCRdb names TRBD1, which stays unverified in the absence of DNA. The CDR3 contains 13 residues. Germline V gene data show CDR1 as SEHNR and CDR2 as FQNEAQ (reference sequence). CDR3 region: CASSRPEYNEQFF.

The V call is TRBV20-1, the J call TRBJ2-5; TCRdb designates TRBD1, a call that cannot be tested without DNA. Germline CDR1 and CDR2: DFQATT and SNEGSKA (reference sequence). This CDR3 region has 14 residues. The CDR3 sequence is CSARRAGAQETQYF.

V gene TRBV20-1 combines with J gene TRBJ1-1; TCRdb's D call of TRBD1 is untestable without DNA. CDR1 DFQATT and CDR2 SNEGSKA come from the germline V gene (reference sequence). The CDR3 loop spans 11 amino acids. This CDR3 reads CRGDSNYEAFF.

The chain has TRBV5-1 and TRBJ2-7; there is no DNA to check the TCRdb D call of TRBD2. This CDR3 contains 15 residues. Germline V gene data show CDR1 as SGHRS and CDR2 as YFSETQ. CDR3 loop: CASSPPTSGSYEQYF.

The chain links TRBV7-2 to TRBJ2-7; no DNA is available, so the TRBD2 call from TCRdb remains unchecked. Looked up from germline, CDR1 is SGHTA and CDR2 is FQGNSA. This CDR3 spans 17 amino acids. The CDR3 sequence: CASSAPQGLAGNYEQYF.

The chain combines TRBV27 with TRBJ2-7; TCRdb's D call, TRBD1, is unchecked because there is no DNA. Germline V gene sequence: CDR1 MNHEY, CDR2 SMNVEV (reference sequence). The CDR3 is 15 residues long. This CDR3 reads CASSFGTAPTKEQYF.

This chain connects TRBV28 to TRBJ2-2; there is no DNA to check the TCRdb D call of TRBD1. The CDR3 sequence is 16 residues long. The germline gives CDR1 MDHEN, CDR2 SYDVKM. The CDR3 sequence is CASSLLEGARTGELFF.

The chain is built from TRBV5-1 and TRBJ2-3; TCRdb returns TRBD2, unconfirmable since there is no DNA. Germline lookup yields CDR1 SGHRS and CDR2 YFSETQ. The CDR3 extends over 15 amino acids. The CDR3 sequence is CASSLLAGSTDTQYF.

The rearrangement uses TRBV27 and TRBJ2-7. This CDR3 is built from 12 residues. CDR1 is MNHEY, CDR2 SMNVEV, per germline (reference sequence). The CDR3 loop reads CASSLLGDEQYF.

The rearrangement joins TRBV4-1 to TRBJ2-1; TCRdb's D gene call, TRBD1, goes unchecked for lack of DNA. CDR1 is MGHRA and CDR2 is YSYEKL in the germline V gene. CDR3 length: 16 residues. Here the CDR3 reads CASSLLPGTGVNEQFF.

This chain's CDR3 is CASSDTGTHTYEQYF. V usage is TRBV7-9 and J usage is TRBJ2-7; TCRdb's D call, TRBD1, is unchecked because there is no DNA. Germline-derived CDR1 and CDR2 are SEHNR and FQNEAQ (reference sequence). The CDR3 spans 15 residues.

The rearrangement uses TRBV7-2 and TRBJ2-3. Germline V gene sequence: CDR1 SGHTA, CDR2 FQGNSA. CDR3 length: 13 residues. This CDR3 is CASSSKGTDTQYF.

The chain has TRBV7-9 and TRBJ2-2; TCRdb picks TRBD1, but there is no DNA to check that call. In germline, CDR1 is SEHNR, CDR2 FQNEAQ (reference sequence). CDR3 length: 14 residues. CDR3 amino acids: CASSSAGGSGELFF.

The chain employs TRBV12-3 or TRBV12-4 and TRBJ2-1; TCRdb's D call, TRBD1, is unchecked because there is no DNA. This CDR3 has 14 amino acids. The CDR3 here is CASSLRPFGGEQFF.

This rearrangement joins TRBV15 to TRBJ2-1. Germline V gene lookup returns CDR1 LNHNV and CDR2 YYDKDF (reference sequence). CDR3 length: 15 amino acids. CDR3 residues: CATSIDRGAYNEQFF.

The genes are TRBV5-1 and TRBJ1-3; the D gene TCRdb calls, TRBD1, cannot be checked with no DNA. CDR1 and CDR2 (germline): SGHRS, YFSETQ. The CDR3 consists of 14 residues. The CDR3 spells CASRVTEAGNTIYF. The variable domain in full, with the rest retrieved from reference TRBV5-1 and TRBJ1-3, is KAGVTQTPRYLIKTRGQQVTLSCSPISGHRSVSWYQQTPGQGLQFLFEYFSETQRNKGNFPGRFSGRQFSNSRSEMNVSTLELGDSALYLCASRVTEAGNTIYFGEGSWLTVV.